This T cell receptor beta chain is from a study of radiotherapy plus CTLA-4 blockade in lung cancer. The CDR3 has 17 amino acids. Trimming took off 1 base at V and 0 bases at J, with 14 bases between the two ends. The germline V gene encodes CDR1 SGHRS and CDR2 YFSETQ. The assay was immunoSEQ multiplex PCR, and TCRdb's table has in-frame clones only and misses some. The sample has about 110,000 clones, around 84% seen once. The material was peripheral blood, obtained from a patient treated with radiotherapy plus ipilimumab. The J gene is TRBJ1-3, the V gene TRBV5-1; D is perhaps TRBD1 (5 bases). The clonotype comes from a human donor with non-small cell lung cancer that progressed on radiotherapy plus ipilimumab. Some clones in this sample may be carry-over from other donors' samples. The CDR3 region has the DNA TGCGCCAGCAGCTTGTTTGGGGCGCTGGACTCTGGAAACACCATATATTTT. Protein sequence: CASSLFGALDSGNTIYF. Filled out from reference TRBV5-1 and TRBJ1-3, the complete variable domain reads KAGVTQTPRYLIKTRGQQVTLSCSPISGHRSVSWYQQTPGQGLQFLFEYFSETQRNKGNFPGRFSGRQFSNSRSEMNVSTLELGDSALYLCASSLFGALDSGNTIYFGEGSWLTVV.